This paragraph reports one TCR beta chain. Its antigen target is currently unknown. Per-base qualities were not stored, and no clone one base away is much larger. This specimen comes from a study of T cells in localized non-small cell lung cancer (dated by TCRdb to 2018 to 2020). With regard to the full study: The study analyzed T cell repertoires of under 250 early-stage NSCLC patients, comparing tumors and uninvolved tumor-adjacent lungs. All 250 or so NSCLC patients in the cohort were treatment-naive and had localized lung tumors that were resected. The mean age of the NSCLC patients was about 70 years, with roughly 120 men and approximately 100 women.

At diagnosis, peripheral blood, uninvolved tumor-adjacent lung and tumor were collected and were preserved as a mix of fresh-frozen and FFPE material. For TCR repertoire profiling, blood samples were analyzed as peripheral blood mononuclear cells. According to the germline V gene, CDR1 reads MDHEN and CDR2 reads SYDVKM. V ends up 10 bases short and J 11 bases short, with an unmatched junction base count of 19. CDR3 length: 16 amino acids, cysteine to phenylalanine. Only the CDR3 region is kept as DNA, spanning 48 bases read in frame from base 1. The immunoSEQ Assay was used to sequence TCR beta CDR3 regions from DNA. The authors processed their data as follows. T cell density was computed as TCR beta template counts normalized to usable DNA estimated by amplifying housekeeping genes. Richness was estimated using the preseqR package, with extrapolation to 400,000 templates for PBMC samples and to 120,000 templates for tissue samples. Clonality was defined as one minus Pielou's evenness. Differential abundance testing on productive amino-acid clonotypes, with a minimum total count of 5 and an alpha of 0.1, was used to identify tissue-enriched TCRs. Repertoire overlap between compartments was quantified with the Jaccard Index and Morisita Overlap Index. GLIPH grouped TCR beta CDR3s together with public tetramer-defined viral CDR3s, and a viral motif had to include at least three viral sequences and also show V-gene enrichment. Imported from immuneACCESS, the table was reduced by TCRdb to in-frame sequences with V and J called. These copies leave out some clones; in studies compared against another copy, an unresolved V gene accounts for under half, and the cause of the remainder is not known. D and trimming come from the DNA, and the V and J calls and clone size come from that table. In this sample the table shows about 70,000 clones, roughly nine tenths of which occur a single time. The ten largest clones represent less than 25% of the sample.

What the research found in general, with its limitations: Higher blood T cell density associated with longer overall survival, while higher adjacent-lung clonality associated with shorter survival. Because multi-region sequencing of the tumors was not done, intratumor heterogeneity could not be ruled out. Uninvolved tumor-adjacent lung showed the highest T cell clonality, higher than tumor, which suggests more focused antigenic responses in the uninvolved tumor-adjacent lung. Of the top 100 tumor clones, a median of approximately 60 were detected in paired uninvolved adjacent lung; 28 were also among that lung's top 100. Because the study design was exploratory, TCR variables were selected using unadjusted p-values without false-discovery rate correction.

Sequencing used peripheral blood, obtained before any cancer treatment. This sequence was found in a male donor aged 60 or older with stage III squamous cell lung carcinoma. The sequence is built from TRBV28 and TRBJ1-6, with TRBD1 identical over 8 junction bases. CDR3 protein: CATQLGTGPQIAPLHF. The DNA sequence is given as TGTGCCACCCAGCTTGGGACAGGCCCACAAATTGCACCCCTCCACTTT.